The rows below give T cell receptor beta chains drawn from one sample of a study of blood T cell repertoires in COVID-19. The method was immunoSEQ multiplex PCR; TCRdb's version includes in-frame clones alone and lacks a portion of them. Of over 200,000 clones in the sample, approximately 82% were seen once. Specimen: peripheral blood. These receptors were collected from a man aged 80 or over with acute or convalescent COVID-19. CDR3s include the opening cysteine and the closing phenylalanine or tryptophan. Fields, in order: D gene, J gene, V gene, clone size, CDR3 DNA, CDR3 protein. D genes are given only for firm matches. Not every row has a clone size; where given, it reads once, few, many or a size class.

d_call: TRBD1; j_call: TRBJ1-1; v_call: TRBV18; clone_size: .; cdr3_nt: TGTGCCAGCTCACCACGTATCCTGGGACAGGGGATGAACACTGAAGCTTTCTTT; cdr3_aa: CASSPRILGQGMNTEAFF
d_call: TRBD2; j_call: TRBJ2-1; v_call: TRBV5-1; clone_size: once; cdr3_nt: TGCGCCAGCAGCTTGGTGGCCGGGGGGGACAATGAGCAGTTCTTC; cdr3_aa: CASSLVAGGDNEQFF
d_call: .; j_call: TRBJ1-2; v_call: TRBV28; clone_size: .; cdr3_nt: TGTGCCAGCAGTACCGGGATTAACTATGGCTACACCTTC; cdr3_aa: CASSTGINYGYTF
d_call: TRBD1; j_call: TRBJ1-3; v_call: TRBV4-1; clone_size: .; cdr3_nt: TGCGCCAGCAGCCAAGATCGGCGGATGACAGGGGTGTATGGAAACACCATATATTTT; cdr3_aa: CASSQDRRMTGVYGNTIYF
d_call: TRBD1; j_call: TRBJ1-5; v_call: TRBV6-1; clone_size: .; cdr3_nt: TGTGCCAGCAGTGAAATGGGACAGGGGGTTCAGCCCCAGCATTTT; cdr3_aa: CASSEMGQGVQPQHF
d_call: .; j_call: TRBJ1-6; v_call: TRBV9; clone_size: .; cdr3_nt: TGTGCCAGTAGCCCCCGGGAGGACATTAATTCACCCCTCCACTTT; cdr3_aa: CASSPREDINSPLHF
d_call: .; j_call: TRBJ2-3; v_call: TRBV11-2; clone_size: .; cdr3_nt: TGTGCCAGCAGCCCACGACTCACCCTCACAGATACGCAGTATTTT; cdr3_aa: CASSPRLTLTDTQYF
d_call: .; j_call: TRBJ2-3; v_call: TRBV24-1; clone_size: .; cdr3_nt: TGTGCCACCAGTGACAGGGGTCGGACAGATACGCAGTATTTT; cdr3_aa: CATSDRGRTDTQYF
d_call: .; j_call: TRBJ1-5; v_call: TRBV7-9; clone_size: .; cdr3_nt: TGTGCCAGCAGCCATACAGAGGGTGGTCAGCCCCAGCATTTT; cdr3_aa: CASSHTEGGQPQHF
d_call: .; j_call: TRBJ2-1; v_call: TRBV14; clone_size: few; cdr3_nt: TGTGCCAGCAGACCGATGGGGGGAAATGAGCAGTTCTTC; cdr3_aa: CASRPMGGNEQFF
d_call: TRBD1; j_call: TRBJ1-6; v_call: TRBV29-1; clone_size: .; cdr3_nt: TGCAGCGTTAGGACAGGGATCGGTTCACCCCTCCACTTT; cdr3_aa: CSVRTGIGSPLHF
d_call: .; j_call: TRBJ1-5; v_call: TRBV28; clone_size: .; cdr3_nt: TGTGCCAGCAGTTTTCTCGGTCAGCCCCAGCATTTT; cdr3_aa: CASSFLGQPQHF
d_call: TRBD2; j_call: TRBJ2-7; v_call: TRBV5-1; clone_size: .; cdr3_nt: TGCGCCAGCCAAGAGGGACTAGCGGGAGGTTCCGAGCAGTACTTC; cdr3_aa: CASQEGLAGGSEQYF
d_call: .; j_call: TRBJ2-5; v_call: TRBV7-7; clone_size: once; cdr3_nt: TGTGCCAGCAGCCCGTTTGTAGCCGGCTCAGGGGAGACCCAGTACTTC; cdr3_aa: CASSPFVAGSGETQYF
d_call: .; j_call: TRBJ1-1; v_call: TRBV5-4; clone_size: .; cdr3_nt: TGTGCCAGCAGCTTGGCGGGTAGGGGAGGGAGATCGACTGAAGCTTTCTTT; cdr3_aa: CASSLAGRGGRSTEAFF
d_call: .; j_call: TRBJ1-1; v_call: TRBV7-9; clone_size: .; cdr3_nt: TGTGCCAGCAGCCCTACGGGGATGAACACTGAAGCTTTCTTT; cdr3_aa: CASSPTGMNTEAFF
d_call: .; j_call: TRBJ2-2; v_call: TRBV5-1; clone_size: .; cdr3_nt: TGCGCCAGCAGCTTGGGGCAGGGTAATTACGGGGAGCTGTTTTTT; cdr3_aa: CASSLGQGNYGELFF
d_call: .; j_call: TRBJ1-5; v_call: TRBV19; clone_size: .; cdr3_nt: TGTGCCAGTAGTTATCAATCACAGGGCGGCAATCAGCCCCAGCATTTT; cdr3_aa: CASSYQSQGGNQPQHF
d_call: TRBD2; j_call: TRBJ2-3; v_call: TRBV5-1; clone_size: .; cdr3_nt: TGCGCCAGCAGCTGGGCTAGCGGTACAGATACGCAGTATTTT; cdr3_aa: CASSWASGTDTQYF
d_call: TRBD2; j_call: TRBJ2-3; v_call: TRBV11-2; clone_size: .; cdr3_nt: TGTGCCAGCAGCTTAGGTGTGACAGCGGGGTCAGATACGCAGTATTTT; cdr3_aa: CASSLGVTAGSDTQYF
d_call: TRBD2; j_call: TRBJ2-7; v_call: TRBV7-8; clone_size: .; cdr3_nt: TGTGCCAGCAGCCTAAGCCGACTAGCGGCTAACTACGAGCAGTACTTC; cdr3_aa: CASSLSRLAANYEQYF
d_call: .; j_call: TRBJ2-6; v_call: TRBV6-6; clone_size: .; cdr3_nt: TGTGCCAGCAGTTATTCAGGGTTGGGGGCCAACGTCCTGACTTTC; cdr3_aa: CASSYSGLGANVLTF
d_call: .; j_call: TRBJ1-1; v_call: TRBV27; clone_size: .; cdr3_nt: TGTGCCAGCAGAAAACAGGGAGCAACTGAAGCTTTCTTT; cdr3_aa: CASRKQGATEAFF
d_call: TRBD2; j_call: TRBJ2-3; v_call: TRBV7-2; clone_size: once; cdr3_nt: TGTGCCAGCAGCCCCGGACTAGCGGGGGCAGATACGCAGTATTTT; cdr3_aa: CASSPGLAGADTQYF
d_call: TRBD1; j_call: TRBJ2-4; v_call: TRBV7-9; clone_size: .; cdr3_nt: TGTGCCAGCAGCTTATACAGGGGGCCAAGTAAAAACATTCAGTACTTC; cdr3_aa: CASSLYRGPSKNIQYF
d_call: TRBD2; j_call: TRBJ2-1; v_call: TRBV5-1; clone_size: .; cdr3_nt: TGCGCCAGCAGCACTGGGACTAGCGGGGGATTTTATGAGCAGTTCTTC; cdr3_aa: CASSTGTSGGFYEQFF
d_call: TRBD1; j_call: TRBJ2-7; v_call: TRBV3-1/TRBV3-2; clone_size: .; cdr3_nt: TGTGCCAGCAGCCCCCGGGACAGGGGGTCCTACGAGCAGTACTTC; cdr3_aa: CASSPRDRGSYEQYF
d_call: .; j_call: TRBJ1-2; v_call: TRBV3-1/TRBV3-2; clone_size: .; cdr3_nt: TGTGCCAGCAGCCAAGGGGCAGCCGGGACAAGACTTTCTAACTATGGCTACACCTTC; cdr3_aa: CASSQGAAGTRLSNYGYTF
d_call: .; j_call: TRBJ2-1; v_call: TRBV29-1; clone_size: .; cdr3_nt: TGCAGCGTTGATCCCGGGTTAGGCTACAATGAGCAGTTCTTC; cdr3_aa: CSVDPGLGYNEQFF
d_call: TRBD1; j_call: TRBJ1-1; v_call: TRBV5-1; clone_size: .; cdr3_nt: TGCGCCAGCAGCTCGTACAGGGGATTGGGGACTGAAGCTTTCTTT; cdr3_aa: CASSSYRGLGTEAFF
d_call: TRBD2; j_call: TRBJ2-7; v_call: TRBV27; clone_size: .; cdr3_nt: TGTGCCAGCAGCTCCTCACTAGCGGAGATCTCCTACGAGCAGTACTTC; cdr3_aa: CASSSSLAEISYEQYF
d_call: .; j_call: TRBJ2-7; v_call: TRBV5-1; clone_size: .; cdr3_nt: TGCGCCAGCAGCTTGTTGGGGCACGAGCAGTACTTC; cdr3_aa: CASSLLGHEQYF
d_call: TRBD2; j_call: TRBJ2-1; v_call: TRBV3-1/TRBV3-2; clone_size: .; cdr3_nt: TGTGCCAGCAGCCAGGGACTAGCGGACAATGAGCAGTTCTTC; cdr3_aa: CASSQGLADNEQFF
d_call: TRBD1; j_call: TRBJ2-7; v_call: TRBV29-1; clone_size: .; cdr3_nt: TGCAGCGTTGAGCTCGGGACAGGGGCCTACGAGCAGTACTTC; cdr3_aa: CSVELGTGAYEQYF
d_call: .; j_call: TRBJ2-5; v_call: TRBV7-2; clone_size: .; cdr3_nt: TGTGCCAGCAGCTTAGTGTCCGGGCAAGAGACCCAGTACTTC; cdr3_aa: CASSLVSGQETQYF
d_call: .; j_call: TRBJ2-3; v_call: TRBV18; clone_size: .; cdr3_nt: TGTGCCAGCTCATCGACTCCAATAGTCACAGATACGCAGTATTTT; cdr3_aa: CASSSTPIVTDTQYF
d_call: .; j_call: TRBJ1-4; v_call: TRBV4-1; clone_size: .; cdr3_nt: TGCGCCAGCAGCCCACGGGGAGGGGAATGGGAAAAACTGTTTTTT; cdr3_aa: CASSPRGGEWEKLFF
d_call: TRBD1; j_call: TRBJ1-1; v_call: TRBV28; clone_size: .; cdr3_nt: TGTGCCAGCAGGATAGGGGGCGGCACTGAAGCTTTCTTT; cdr3_aa: CASRIGGGTEAFF
d_call: TRBD2; j_call: TRBJ2-2; v_call: TRBV30; clone_size: .; cdr3_nt: TGTGCCTGGAGTGTACGCCCCACTAGCGGGAAACGCGGGGAGCTGTTTTTT; cdr3_aa: CAWSVRPTSGKRGELFF
d_call: .; j_call: TRBJ1-5; v_call: TRBV28; clone_size: .; cdr3_nt: TGTGCCAGCAGTTTCGATCAGCCCCAGCATTTT; cdr3_aa: CASSFDQPQHF
d_call: .; j_call: TRBJ2-1; v_call: TRBV3-1/TRBV3-2; clone_size: once; cdr3_nt: TGTGCCAGCAGCCAAAGCCCACCGGGGGGCGGACCCTACAATGAGCAGTTCTTC; cdr3_aa: CASSQSPPGGGPYNEQFF
d_call: .; j_call: TRBJ1-6; v_call: TRBV11-2; clone_size: .; cdr3_nt: TGTGCCAGCAGCCTAGGCTGGCAATCACCCCTCCACTTT; cdr3_aa: CASSLGWQSPLHF
d_call: .; j_call: TRBJ1-1; v_call: TRBV29-1; clone_size: few; cdr3_nt: TGCAGCGTTGAAAAACGGGAGAACACTGAAGCTTTCTTT; cdr3_aa: CSVEKRENTEAFF
d_call: .; j_call: TRBJ1-3; v_call: TRBV30; clone_size: .; cdr3_nt: TGTGCCTGGAGTCTGGTGGGGGCGTTCGGAAACACCATATATTTT; cdr3_aa: CAWSLVGAFGNTIYF
d_call: .; j_call: TRBJ2-5; v_call: TRBV5-4; clone_size: .; cdr3_nt: TGTGCCAGCAGCTTGGGGTTTAGCGGAGAACCTAAAGAGACCCAGTACTTC; cdr3_aa: CASSLGFSGEPKETQYF
d_call: TRBD2; j_call: TRBJ2-2; v_call: TRBV29-1; clone_size: .; cdr3_nt: TGCAGCGTACTAGCGGGGGGATACACCGGGGAGCTGTTTTTT; cdr3_aa: CSVLAGGYTGELFF
d_call: TRBD1; j_call: TRBJ1-1; v_call: TRBV9; clone_size: .; cdr3_nt: TGTGCCAGCAGCGTAGAAGGGACAGGGGGCCCCTTGAACACTGAAGCTTTCTTT; cdr3_aa: CASSVEGTGGPLNTEAFF
d_call: TRBD1; j_call: TRBJ1-2; v_call: TRBV28; clone_size: .; cdr3_nt: TGTGCCAGCAGTATCGGACAGGGATGGTATTATGGCTACACCTTC; cdr3_aa: CASSIGQGWYYGYTF
d_call: .; j_call: TRBJ1-4; v_call: TRBV27; clone_size: .; cdr3_nt: TGTGCCAGCAGTAGTATACCTCCCGGGGGAGGAACTAATGAAAAACTGTTTTTT; cdr3_aa: CASSSIPPGGGTNEKLFF
d_call: .; j_call: TRBJ2-1; v_call: TRBV5-1; clone_size: .; cdr3_nt: TGCGCCAGCAGCTTGGGGCCCTTAAGGGGCAACAATGAGCAGTTCTTC; cdr3_aa: CASSLGPLRGNNEQFF
d_call: TRBD1; j_call: TRBJ2-2; v_call: TRBV9; clone_size: .; cdr3_nt: TGTGCCAGTGGACCCGGGACAGCGATTCGCACCGGGGAGCTGTTTTTT; cdr3_aa: CASGPGTAIRTGELFF
d_call: TRBD1; j_call: TRBJ2-1; v_call: TRBV10-3; clone_size: .; cdr3_nt: TGTGCCATCAGAGGGACAGCAAATGAGCAGTTCTTC; cdr3_aa: CAIRGTANEQFF
d_call: TRBD2; j_call: TRBJ2-1; v_call: TRBV14; clone_size: .; cdr3_nt: TGTGCCAGCAGCCAAGCGGGAGGGCACTACAATGAGCAGTTCTTC; cdr3_aa: CASSQAGGHYNEQFF